This T cell receptor beta chain was identified during a study of cytomegalovirus exposure and HLA in healthy donors. At the level of the study: Out of 398 genotyped donors, roughly 83% belonged to the Caucasian-associated ancestry cluster.

Findings and limits, study-wide: Later analysis suggested most CMV-associated TCR beta chains were HLA-restricted. Sequence variants that were highly shared formed a cluster that was likely a sequencing artifact.

Donors were nominally healthy when sampled, though unrecorded immune exposures were likely. The study ran its PCR with 60 Vbeta and 13 Jbeta primers. Produced via immunoSEQ multiplex PCR; TCRdb's table is partial and in-frame only. In the table there are some 140,000 clones, roughly 9.6% of which are singletons. This clone came up a few times. What it recognizes is unknown. The J segment lost 8 bases and the V segment lost 3 bases, leaving 15 bases of the junction unmatched. The CDR3 has 17 amino acids. Germline V gene lookup returns CDR1 SNHLY and CDR2 FYNNEI. The chain couples TRBV2 to TRBJ1-4, with TRBD1 matching 7 bases. This receptor was taken from a woman in her 40s in good health and CMV-seropositive. The sequenced sample was PBMCs. The chain's CDR3 is CASSDPTPGGGGEKLFF. The CDR3 coding sequence is TGTGCCAGCAGTGACCCCACTCCAGGGGGAGGAGGGGAAAAACTGTTTTTT.